This entry lists 22 T cell receptor beta chains sequenced from one sample in a study of blood T cell repertoires in COVID-19. TCRdb's table, derived via immunoSEQ multiplex PCR, lists solely in-frame clones and lacks some. This sample has fewer than 150,000 clones, with less than 85% found just once. The source material was PBMCs or T cells enriched from blood (not recorded which). These receptor sequences come from a woman in her late teens or twenties who had been exposed to COVID-19.

The rearrangement joins TRBV11-3 to TRBJ2-3, with 9 bases identical to TRBD2. Trimming at V came to 3 bases and at J to 0 bases, leaving 4 bases not matched to a gene. The CDR3 runs to 16 residues. CDR1 and CDR2 from the germline V gene are SGHNT and YENEEA. The CDR3 protein is CASSLGLAVSTDTQYF. The CDR3 nucleotides are TGTGCCAGCAGCTTGGGACTAGCCGTTAGCACAGATACGCAGTATTTT.

This chain connects TRBV12-3 or TRBV12-4 to TRBJ2-1; 11 bases fit TRBD2. V shed 5 bases, J shed 15 bases, and the junction held 6 bases outside the gene matches. This CDR3 comprises 12 residues. CDR3 sequence (DNA): TGTGCCAGCAGTATGGGCCTAGCGGGAGGGTTCTTC. This encodes CASSMGLAGGFF.

The V call is TRBV5-4, the J call TRBJ2-5; unclear D gene. This CDR3 region has 16 residues. Between the trimmed V and J ends, which lost 4 bases and 5 bases, there was a span of 21 bases. CDR1 is SGHNT, CDR2 YYREEE, per germline (reference sequence). CDR3 nucleotides: TGTGCCAGCAGCCTGGGCGGCGGCCACGGTGTGGAGACCCAGTACTTC. Translation gives CASSLGGGHGVETQYF.

This CDR3 is CASSQFDGSSEKLFF. The CDR3 coding sequence is TGTGCCAGCAGCCAATTCGACGGTAGCAGCGAAAAACTGTTTTTT. V usage is TRBV4-2 and J usage is TRBJ1-4; D uncertain. The germline V gene encodes CDR1 LGHNA and CDR2 YNFKEQ. The CDR3 has 15 residues. V was pared by 2 bases and J by 8 bases, with 15 bases between.

The V and J genes are TRBV6-5 and TRBJ1-2; 8 bases line up with TRBD1. This CDR3 has 14 amino acids. Germline lookup yields CDR1 MNHEY and CDR2 SVGAGI. The ends lost 6 bases at V and 7 bases at J; junction bases unmatched: 10. The CDR3 sequence: CASSRGQGSGGYTF. Here the CDR3 DNA reads TGTGCCAGCAGCCGCGGACAGGGTAGCGGTGGCTACACCTTC.

The V call is TRBV7-9, the J call TRBJ2-1; a possible D gene is TRBD2 (5 bases). CDR3 size: 14 residues. Looked up from germline, CDR1 is SEHNR and CDR2 is FQNEAQ (reference sequence). Trimming removed 1 base at V and 8 bases at J, with 12 bases between. The CDR3 region is CASSLGSGLYEQFF. Here the CDR3 DNA reads TGTGCCAGCAGCTTAGGGAGTGGACTCTATGAGCAGTTCTTC.

The chain combines TRBV27 with TRBJ1-5, with D perhaps matching TRBD1 (6 bases). CDR3 length: 16 amino acids. V dropped 5 bases and J dropped 3 bases, with 17 bases sitting between them. Germline V CDR1 and CDR2: MNHEY, SMNVEV (reference sequence). This CDR3 is CASSRILDSDNQPQHF. In DNA form, the CDR3 reads TGTGCCAGCAGTAGAATCCTGGACAGCGACAATCAGCCCCAGCATTTT.

The chain joins TRBV2 to TRBJ2-1, with TRBD2 matching 13 bases. The length of the CDR3 is 18 residues. Germline V CDR1 and CDR2: SNHLY, FYNNEI. After removal of 4 bases from V and 3 bases from J, the junction contained 9 bases not matched to a gene. The CDR3: CASSGRLAGGGDYNEQFF. The CDR3 DNA is TGTGCCAGCAGTGGCAGACTAGCGGGAGGTGGGGACTACAATGAGCAGTTCTTC.

The V and J genes are TRBV9 and TRBJ2-1, with TRBD2 matching 14 bases. The CDR3 is 16 amino acids. Germline V gene lookup returns CDR1 SGDLS and CDR2 YYNGEE. V was clipped by 0 bases and J by 13 bases; unmatched bases: 9. The CDR3 loop reads CASSVGPGTSGRGQFF. The CDR3 DNA follows: TGTGCCAGCAGCGTAGGGCCCGGGACTAGCGGGAGAGGTCAGTTCTTC. Based on the CDR3 plus reference TRBV9 and TRBJ2-1, the full variable domain is DSGVTQTPKHLITATGQRVTLRCSPRSGDLSVYWYQQSLDQGLQFLIQYYNGEERAKGNILERFSAQQFPDLHSELNLSSLELGDSALYFCASSVGPGTSGRGQFFGPGTRLTVL.

This chain connects TRBV19 to TRBJ1-1; possibly TRBD1 for D (6 bases). The germline V gene has CDR1 LNHDA and CDR2 SQIVND (reference sequence). The CDR3 has 14 amino acids. V lost 3 bases and J lost 7, with 15 bases in between. The CDR3 sequence is CASSIRTGTLEAFF. The CDR3 DNA reads as TGTGCCAGTAGTATTCGTACCGGGACACTTGAAGCTTTCTTT.

The chain recombines TRBV29-1 with TRBJ2-1, with TRBD2 matching 13 bases. Germline CDR1 reads SQVTM; CDR2 reads ANQGSEA. After removal of 5 bases from V and 6 bases from J, the junction contained 16 bases not matched to a gene. The length of the CDR3 is 18 residues. The CDR3 sequence: CSVPPGLAGSGYSNEQFF. CDR3 DNA sequence: TGCAGCGTTCCCCCGGGACTAGCGGGATCGGGGTATTCCAATGAGCAGTTCTTC.

This clone has ten or more counts. The V and J genes are TRBV15 and TRBJ1-2; D gene unclear. The germline V and J ends were trimmed by 1 base and 2 bases, with 11 bases remaining between them. This CDR3 has 15 amino acids. CDR1 is LNHNV and CDR2 is YYDKDF in the germline V gene (reference sequence). CDR3 sequence: CATSRAPQKNYGYTF. Written as DNA, the CDR3 is TGTGCCACCAGCAGAGCCCCCCAGAAGAACTATGGCTACACCTTC.

This chain connects TRBV10-3 to TRBJ1-1; D unresolved. The CDR3 is made up of 15 amino acids. Deletions cut 0 bases from V and 1 base from J, with 9 bases between. Germline CDR1 is ENHRY and CDR2 is SYGVKD. CDR3 sequence: CAISESSRSNTEAFF. Here the CDR3 DNA reads TGTGCCATCAGTGAGTCTTCCAGGTCGAACACTGAAGCTTTCTTT.

The V and J genes are TRBV9 and TRBJ1-5; D is ambiguous. CDR3 length equals 15 residues. From germline, CDR1 is SGDLS and CDR2 YYNGEE. Deletions cut 0 bases from V and 0 bases from J, with 7 bases between. The CDR3 DNA sequence: TGTGCCAGCAGCGTAGGAGGTAATAGCAATCAGCCCCAGCATTTT. This gives the protein CASSVGGNSNQPQHF.

The chain links TRBV29-1 to TRBJ1-5; 10 bases are shared with TRBD1. This CDR3 contains 14 residues. Germline CDR1 and CDR2: SQVTM and ANQGSEA. The J segment lost 3 bases and the V segment lost 6 bases, leaving 5 bases of the junction unmatched. The CDR3 sequence: CSVAGTGVNQPQHF. CDR3 DNA: TGCAGCGTGGCCGGGACAGGGGTCAATCAGCCCCAGCATTTT.

The gene calls are TRBV11-3 and TRBJ2-1; 11 bases match TRBD2. The V gene's germline CDR1 is SGHNT and CDR2 YENEEA. This CDR3 region has 16 residues. The junction had 7 bases not matched to a gene; V was cut back by 5 bases and J by 4 bases. The DNA of the CDR3 is TGTGCCAGCAGCGAGGGGACTAGCGGTTTATACAATGAGCAGTTCTTC. This sequence encodes CASSEGTSGLYNEQFF.

CDR3 in DNA: TGCGCCAGCAGTCAAAGGAGCGGGAGCGGGGAAGAGACCCAGTACTTC. Its translation: CASSQRSGSGEETQYF. The V and J genes are TRBV23-1 and TRBJ2-5, with TRBD2 matching over 8 bases. TRBV23-1 is given ORF status, its function remaining uncertain. The CDR3 runs to 16 residues. The V segment lost 2 bases and the J segment 3 bases; nucleotides outside the gene matches: 8.

The V call is TRBV27, the J call TRBJ1-2; no definite D call. This CDR3 has 14 residues. V was clipped by 5 bases and J by 4 bases, with 14 bases between them. Looked up from germline, CDR1 is MNHEY and CDR2 is SMNVEV (reference sequence). CDR3 sequence: CASSAQSPLYGYTF. CDR3 sequence (DNA): TGTGCCAGCAGTGCACAGTCGCCGCTCTATGGCTACACCTTC.

V usage is TRBV3-1 (or the pseudogene TRBV3-2) and J usage is TRBJ2-5; 13 bases agree with TRBD2. The CDR3 length is 18 residues. V gave up 7 bases and J gave up 1 base; unmatched junction bases: 12. CDR1 is LGHDT and CDR2 is YNNKEL in the germline V gene (reference sequence). The CDR3 bases are TGTGCCAGCATGACTAGCGGGAGGAGAGGGGCGGGCCAAGAGACCCAGTACTTC. Translating it yields CASMTSGRRGAGQETQYF.

The rearrangement joins TRBV7-9 to TRBJ2-1, with 8 bases matching TRBD2. The CDR3 length is 15 residues. In germline, CDR1 is SEHNR, CDR2 FQNEAQ (reference sequence). V was pared by 8 bases and J by 2 bases, with 8 bases of the junction left unmatched. The CDR3 DNA reads as TGTGCCAGCTTCTCTCGGGAGGGGGCCTACAATGAGCAGTTCTTC. As protein: CASFSREGAYNEQFF.

The V gene is TRBV2, the J gene TRBJ1-5, with D perhaps matching TRBD1 (5 bases). Germline CDR1 and CDR2: SNHLY and FYNNEI. Trimming stripped 4 bases from V and 2 bases from J, with 12 bases between. This CDR3 has 15 amino acids. CDR3 residues: CASSGPGGGNQPQHF. The DNA of the CDR3 is TGTGCCAGCAGTGGCCCCGGGGGTGGCAATCAGCCCCAGCATTTT.

This chain uses TRBV5-8 with TRBJ1-2, with 8 bases identical to TRBD1. CDR3 size: 14 residues. With 2 bases clipped from V and 8 bases from J, the junction kept 8 bases outside the gene matches. Germline-derived CDR1 and CDR2 are SGHTS and YDEGEE. The CDR3 protein is CASSFDRGSGGYTF. The CDR3 nucleotides read TGTGCCAGCAGCTTCGACAGGGGATCAGGCGGCTACACCTTC.